Sequencing of this T cell receptor beta chain was carried out in a study of blood T cell repertoires in COVID-19. CDR3 length equals 11 residues. Trimming pared 6 bases from V and 5 bases from J, leaving 10 bases between. Germline V gives CDR1 SQVTM, CDR2 ANQGSEA. Sequenced by immunoSEQ multiplex PCR; TCRdb stores in-frame clones only, minus some. The repertoire holds over 200,000 clones, with approximately 90% as singletons. The sample was peripheral blood. The chain carries TRBV29-1 and TRBJ1-1; tentatively, D is TRBD1 (6 bases). The source is a man aged 25-45 years with COVID-19, enrolled during active disease. The CDR3 DNA reads TGCAGCGTACGGCAGGGGACTGAAGCTTTCTTT. Its protein is CSVRQGTEAFF.